A single T cell receptor (beta chain) is shown here with its context. This sample was included in a study of T-cell reconstitution after alpha-beta-depleted transplantation in children. Germline V gene lookup returns CDR1 DFQATT and CDR2 SNEGSKA (reference sequence). CDR3 length equals 18 residues. Unique molecular identifiers featured in how the TCRbeta library was prepared. TCRdb passed the PCR reads through MiXCR, listing each CDR3 protein once. The profile covers 640,000 or so distinct CDR3 sequences, with about 15% appearing a single time and 1.1% taken by the ten largest. The gene calls are TRBV20-1 and TRBJ1-1; 8 nucleotides agree with TRBD1. The source of this sequence is a human donor who donated a stem cell graft to a child with acute myeloid leukemia. The sample here was PBMCs from the stem cell graft donor, taken from the stem cell graft. The DNA for the CDR3 is TGCAGATCAGGGGGCATGACCTTGGCCGTTAATCTGAACACTGAAGCTTTCTTT. Translation gives CRSGGMTLAVNLNTEAFF.